This T cell receptor beta chain came from a study of Ad26.COV2.S vaccination and SARS-CoV-2 variants. Sequenced by immunoSEQ multiplex PCR; TCRdb stores in-frame clones only, minus some. The table lists 300,000 to 450,000 clones, about 90% of them singletons. Looked up from germline, CDR1 is MNHEY and CDR2 is SVGAGI. The CDR3 is 12 residues long. V lost 8 bases, J lost 7 bases, and 12 bases lay in between. The rearrangement uses TRBV6-5 and TRBJ2-1; D is undetermined. Here the sequenced sample was peripheral blood, taken after recovery from COVID-19. This TCR was sampled from a human donor who had recovered from COVID-19. The CDR3 protein is CASLKSRNEQFF. CDR3 bases: TGTGCCAGCCTCAAAAGTCGGAATGAGCAGTTCTTC.